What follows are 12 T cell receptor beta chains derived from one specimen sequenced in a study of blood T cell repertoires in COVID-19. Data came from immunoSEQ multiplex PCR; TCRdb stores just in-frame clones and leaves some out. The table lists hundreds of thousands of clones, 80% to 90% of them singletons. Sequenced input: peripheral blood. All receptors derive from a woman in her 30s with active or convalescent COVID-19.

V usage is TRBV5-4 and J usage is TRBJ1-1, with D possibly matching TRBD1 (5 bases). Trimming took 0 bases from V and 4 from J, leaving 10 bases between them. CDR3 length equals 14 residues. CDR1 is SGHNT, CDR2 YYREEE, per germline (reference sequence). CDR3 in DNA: TGTGCCAGCAGCTTGGTAGGGGTTGGCACTGAAGCTTTCTTT. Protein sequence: CASSLVGVGTEAFF.

The CDR3 sequence is CASSLALAGIEEQYF. The CDR3, as DNA: TGCGCCAGCAGCTTGGCTCTAGCGGGAATTGAAGAGCAGTACTTC. The chain combines TRBV5-1 with TRBJ2-7; the match to TRBD2 covers 9 bases. The germline V gene has CDR1 SGHRS and CDR2 YFSETQ. V dropped 0 bases and J dropped 7; count of bases not matched to a gene: 8. The CDR3 is 15 residues long. Filled out from reference TRBV5-1 and TRBJ2-7, the complete variable domain reads KAGVTQTPRYLIKTRGQQVTLSCSPISGHRSVSWYQQTPGQGLQFLFEYFSETQRNKGNFPGRFSGRQFSNSRSEMNVSTLELGDSALYLCASSLALAGIEEQYFGPGTRLTVT.

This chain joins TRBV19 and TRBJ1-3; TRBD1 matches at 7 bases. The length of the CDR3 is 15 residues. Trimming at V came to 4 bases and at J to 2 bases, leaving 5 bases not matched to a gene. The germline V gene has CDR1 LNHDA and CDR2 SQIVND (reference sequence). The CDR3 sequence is CASSSQTGPGNTIYF. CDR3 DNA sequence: TGTGCCAGTAGTAGCCAGACAGGGCCTGGAAACACCATATATTTT.

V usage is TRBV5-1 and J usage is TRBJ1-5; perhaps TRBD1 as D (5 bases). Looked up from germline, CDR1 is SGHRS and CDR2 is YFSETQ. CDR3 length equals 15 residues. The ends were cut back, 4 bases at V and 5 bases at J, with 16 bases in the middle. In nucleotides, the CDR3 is TGCGCCAGCAGCCCCGATGGAGGGACTCATCAGCCCCAGCATTTT. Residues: CASSPDGGTHQPQHF.

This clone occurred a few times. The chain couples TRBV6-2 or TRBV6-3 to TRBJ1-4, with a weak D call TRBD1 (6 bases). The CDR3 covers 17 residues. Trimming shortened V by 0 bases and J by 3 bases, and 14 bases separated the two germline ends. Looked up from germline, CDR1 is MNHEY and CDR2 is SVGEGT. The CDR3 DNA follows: TGTGCCAGCAGTTACTCGCTCACAGGGCGGGCTAATGAAAAACTGTTTTTT. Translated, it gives CASSYSLTGRANEKLFF.

CDR3 loop: CASSLTGSPDNSNQPQHF. CDR3 DNA sequence: TGTGCCAGCTCCCTAACAGGGTCCCCCGACAATAGCAATCAGCCCCAGCATTTT. The chain combines TRBV18 with TRBJ1-5; D is possibly TRBD1 (6 bases). Trimming left V 6 bases short and J 0 bases short, with 21 bases between. From germline, CDR1 is KGHSH and CDR2 LQKENI. The CDR3 sequence is 18 residues long.

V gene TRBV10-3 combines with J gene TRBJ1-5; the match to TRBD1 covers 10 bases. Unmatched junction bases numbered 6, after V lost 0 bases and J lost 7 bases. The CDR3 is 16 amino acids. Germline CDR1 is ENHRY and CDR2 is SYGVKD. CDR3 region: CAISESHGQGGQPQHF. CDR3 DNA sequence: TGTGCCATCAGTGAGTCGCACGGACAGGGGGGGCAGCCCCAGCATTTT.

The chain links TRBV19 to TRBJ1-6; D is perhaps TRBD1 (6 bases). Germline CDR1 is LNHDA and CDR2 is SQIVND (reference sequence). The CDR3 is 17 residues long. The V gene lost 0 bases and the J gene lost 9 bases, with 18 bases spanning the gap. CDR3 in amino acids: CASSIDRGGRFGSPLHF. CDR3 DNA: TGTGCCAGTAGTATAGATCGCGGGGGGCGGTTCGGTTCACCCCTCCACTTT.

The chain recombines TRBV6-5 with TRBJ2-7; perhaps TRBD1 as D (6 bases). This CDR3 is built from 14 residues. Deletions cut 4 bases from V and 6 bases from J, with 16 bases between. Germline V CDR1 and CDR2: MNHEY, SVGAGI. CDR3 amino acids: CASSSELTGSEQYF. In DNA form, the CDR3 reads TGTGCCAGCAGTTCGGAACTTACAGGGAGCGAGCAGTACTTC.

The chain's CDR3 is CASSKRQGLNEKLFF. The CDR3 DNA reads as TGTGCCAGTAGTAAACGACAGGGACTTAATGAAAAACTGTTTTTT. The V gene is TRBV19, the J gene TRBJ1-4; 7 bases are a match to TRBD1. This CDR3 has 15 residues. Losses at the gene ends were 4 bases for V and 4 bases for J; bases not matched to a gene: 6. The germline V gene has CDR1 LNHDA and CDR2 SQIVND (reference sequence).

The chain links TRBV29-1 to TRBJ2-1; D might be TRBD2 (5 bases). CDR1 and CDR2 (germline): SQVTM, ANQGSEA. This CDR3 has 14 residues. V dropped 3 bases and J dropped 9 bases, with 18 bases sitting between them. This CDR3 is CSVEARLARGEQFF. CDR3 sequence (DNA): TGCAGCGTTGAGGCTAGATTGGCCCGGGGTGAGCAGTTCTTC.

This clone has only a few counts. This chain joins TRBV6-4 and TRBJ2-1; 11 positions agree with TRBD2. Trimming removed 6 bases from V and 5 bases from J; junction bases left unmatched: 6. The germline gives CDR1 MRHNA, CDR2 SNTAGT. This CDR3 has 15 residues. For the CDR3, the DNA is TGTGCCAGCAGCGCCGGGACTAGCGGACACAATGAGCAGTTCTTC. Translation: CASSAGTSGHNEQFF.